The source of this T cell receptor beta chain is a study of blood T cell repertoires in COVID-19. Study background: The samples span acute and convalescent COVID-19 from the United States, Italy and Spain. Nucleic acid was either cDNA or gDNA, and it came from T cells, B-cell-depleted T cells, or PBMCs.

Germline CDR1 SGHRS, CDR2 YFSETQ. The CDR3 is made up of 14 amino acids. The V gene lost 4 bases and the J gene lost 2 bases, with 12 bases spanning the gap. Original methodology: Researchers report that nucleated cell counts were estimated from reference gene primer amplification. Assay used: immunoSEQ multiplex PCR; TCRdb lists only in-frame clones, some missing. V, J and clone size are those of that table, while D and trimming were read from the DNA. The sample holds roughly 220,000 clones; around 86% are singletons and the top ten take about 6%. This clone has a handful of counts. The sample taken for sequencing was peripheral blood. The TCR originated in an elderly man with acute or convalescent COVID-19. The chain joins TRBV5-1 to TRBJ1-1; D possibly corresponds to TRBD1 (6 bases). The CDR3 coding sequence is TGCGCCAGCAGCGACGGGACACTTAACACTGAAGCTTTCTTT. Translating it yields CASSDGTLNTEAFF.